The T cell receptor gamma chain described here comes from a study of Vδ1+ human thymocytes. Findings and limits, study-wide: Thymic TRG and TRD repertoires appeared highly polyclonal.

This CDR3 has 13 residues. The germline V gene has CDR1 GITISATS and CDR2 ISYDGTV (reference sequence). V lost 1 base and J lost 10; bases outside the gene matches: 10. This clone was seen just once. The antigen is unknown. RNA was extracted from the cells and then reverse transcribed. Pooled V-gene forward primers with one constant-region reverse primer generated the CDR3 amplicons by multiplex PCR. TCRdb reran clone calling via CATT on the multiplex PCR reads. This table holds 25,000 to 30,000 gamma-chain clones, around 18% found once. The sequenced sample consisted of Vdelta1+ gamma-delta thymocytes from the thymus. The subset here: FACS-sorted CD3+ TCRalphabeta- TCRVdelta1+ TCRVdelta2- thymocytes. The source of this sequence is a boy under two years old who had congenital heart surgery. The J gene is TRGJ1 or TRGJ2, the V gene TRGV9. In DNA, the CDR3 is TGTGCCTTGTGGGAGGTCGAGATGGGAAAGAAACTCTTT. Encoded protein: CALWEVEMGKKLF.